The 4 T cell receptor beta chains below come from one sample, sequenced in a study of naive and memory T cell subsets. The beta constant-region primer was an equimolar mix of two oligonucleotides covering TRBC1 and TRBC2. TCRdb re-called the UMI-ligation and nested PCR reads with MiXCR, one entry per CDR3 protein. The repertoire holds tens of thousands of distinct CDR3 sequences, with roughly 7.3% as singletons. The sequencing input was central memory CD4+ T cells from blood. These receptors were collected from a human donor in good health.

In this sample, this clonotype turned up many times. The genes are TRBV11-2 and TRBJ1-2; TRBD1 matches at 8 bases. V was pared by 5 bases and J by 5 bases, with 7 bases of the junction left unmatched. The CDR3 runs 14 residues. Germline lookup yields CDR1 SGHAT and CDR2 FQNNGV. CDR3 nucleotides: TGTGCCAGCAGCCCGCCAGGGGGCGCGTATGGCTACACCTTC. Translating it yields CASSPPGGAYGYTF.

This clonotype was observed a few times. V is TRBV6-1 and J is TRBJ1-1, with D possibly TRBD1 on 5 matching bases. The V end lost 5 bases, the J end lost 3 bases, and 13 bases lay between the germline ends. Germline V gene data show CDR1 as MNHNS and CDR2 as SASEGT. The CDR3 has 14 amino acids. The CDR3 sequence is CASSNYMGDTEAFF. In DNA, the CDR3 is TGTGCCAGCAGTAACTATATGGGGGACACTGAAGCTTTCTTT.

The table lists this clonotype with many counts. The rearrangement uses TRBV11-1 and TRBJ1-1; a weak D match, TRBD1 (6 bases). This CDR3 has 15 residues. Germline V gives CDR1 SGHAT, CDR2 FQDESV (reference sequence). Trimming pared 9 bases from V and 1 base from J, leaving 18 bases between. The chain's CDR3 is CASTTGSIPNTEAFF. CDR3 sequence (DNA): TGTGCCAGTACAACAGGGAGTATTCCGAACACTGAAGCTTTCTTT.

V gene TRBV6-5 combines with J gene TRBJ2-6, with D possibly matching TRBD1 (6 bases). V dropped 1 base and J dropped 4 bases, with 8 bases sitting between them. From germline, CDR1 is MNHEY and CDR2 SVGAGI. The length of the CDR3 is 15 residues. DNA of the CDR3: TGTGCCAGCAGTTACTGGGGGCGAGGGGCCAACGTCCTGACTTTC. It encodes CASSYWGRGANVLTF.